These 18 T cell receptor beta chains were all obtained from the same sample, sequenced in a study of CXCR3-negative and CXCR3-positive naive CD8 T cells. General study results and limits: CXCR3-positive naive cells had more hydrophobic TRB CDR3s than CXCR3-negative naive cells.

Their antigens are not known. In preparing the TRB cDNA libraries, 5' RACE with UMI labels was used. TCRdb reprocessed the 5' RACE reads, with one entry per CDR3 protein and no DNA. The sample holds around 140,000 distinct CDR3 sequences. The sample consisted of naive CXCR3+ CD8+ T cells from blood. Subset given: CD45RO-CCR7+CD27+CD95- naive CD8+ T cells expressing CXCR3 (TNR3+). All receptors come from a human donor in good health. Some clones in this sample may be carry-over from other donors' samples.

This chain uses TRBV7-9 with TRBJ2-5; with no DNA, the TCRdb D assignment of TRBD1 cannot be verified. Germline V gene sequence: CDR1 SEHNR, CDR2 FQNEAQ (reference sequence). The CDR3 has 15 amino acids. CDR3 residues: CASSLSYRGKETQYF.

The CDR3 here is CSAGTGKETQYF. V usage is TRBV29-1 and J usage is TRBJ2-5; absent DNA, TCRdb's TRBD1 call cannot be checked. The CDR3 runs 12 residues. The germline CDR1 and CDR2 sequences are SQVTM and ANQGSEA. The full variable domain, with the rest looked up from reference TRBV29-1 and TRBJ2-5, is SAVISQKPSRDICQRGTSLTIQCQVDSQVTMMFWYRQQPGQSLTLIATANQGSEATYESGFVIDKFPISRPNLTFSTLTVSNMSPEDSSIYLCSAGTGKETQYFGPGTRLLVL.

CDR3 loop: CASSQLTGEGNEQFF. This chain uses TRBV4-3 with TRBJ2-1; no DNA is available, so the TRBD1 call from TCRdb remains unchecked. The CDR3 loop spans 15 amino acids. Germline lookup yields CDR1 LGHNA and CDR2 YSLEER.

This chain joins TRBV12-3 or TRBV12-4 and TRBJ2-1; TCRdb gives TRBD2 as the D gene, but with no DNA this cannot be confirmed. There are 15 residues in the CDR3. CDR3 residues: CASSFYRAGMNEQFF.

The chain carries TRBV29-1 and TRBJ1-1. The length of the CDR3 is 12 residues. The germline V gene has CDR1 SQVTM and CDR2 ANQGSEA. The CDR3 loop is CSPWGPNTEAFF.

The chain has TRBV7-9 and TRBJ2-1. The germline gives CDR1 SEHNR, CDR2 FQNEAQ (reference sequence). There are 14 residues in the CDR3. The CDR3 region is CASSLAGKVNEQSF.

CDR3 protein: CASSYTAGGSEKLNSYNEQFF. The chain combines TRBV9 with TRBJ2-1; TCRdb outputs TRBD1, but without DNA this stays unchecked. The CDR3 has 21 amino acids. The germline V gene encodes CDR1 SGDLS and CDR2 YYNGEE.

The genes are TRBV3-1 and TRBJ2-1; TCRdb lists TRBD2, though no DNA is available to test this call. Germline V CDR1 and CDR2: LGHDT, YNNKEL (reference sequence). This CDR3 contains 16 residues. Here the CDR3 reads CASSARGLAVYNEQFF.

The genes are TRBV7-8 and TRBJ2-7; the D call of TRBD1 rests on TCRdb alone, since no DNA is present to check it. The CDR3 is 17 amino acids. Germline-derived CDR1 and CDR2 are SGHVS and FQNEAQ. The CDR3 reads CASSLETTGQLNYEQYF.

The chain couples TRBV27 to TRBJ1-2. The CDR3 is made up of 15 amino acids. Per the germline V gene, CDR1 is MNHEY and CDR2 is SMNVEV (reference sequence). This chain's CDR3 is CASSLETEYLYGYTF.

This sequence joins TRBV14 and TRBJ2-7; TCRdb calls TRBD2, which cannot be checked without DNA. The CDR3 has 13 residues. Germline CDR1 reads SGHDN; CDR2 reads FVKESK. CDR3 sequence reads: CASSHGGAHEQYF.

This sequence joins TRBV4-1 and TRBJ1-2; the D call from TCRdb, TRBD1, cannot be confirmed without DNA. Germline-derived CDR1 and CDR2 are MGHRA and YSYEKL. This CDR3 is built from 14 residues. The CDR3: CASSPPGQNYGYTF.

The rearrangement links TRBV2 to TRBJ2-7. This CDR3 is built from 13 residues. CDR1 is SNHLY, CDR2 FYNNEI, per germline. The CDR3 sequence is CASSENSRWEQYF.

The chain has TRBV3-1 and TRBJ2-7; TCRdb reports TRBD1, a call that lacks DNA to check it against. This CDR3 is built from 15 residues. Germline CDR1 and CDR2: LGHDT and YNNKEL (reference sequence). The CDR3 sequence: CASSIGTGVLDEQYF.

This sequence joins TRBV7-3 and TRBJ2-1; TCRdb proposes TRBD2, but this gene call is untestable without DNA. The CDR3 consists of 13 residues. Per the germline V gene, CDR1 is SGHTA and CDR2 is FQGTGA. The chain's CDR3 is CASRGSGSGEQFF.

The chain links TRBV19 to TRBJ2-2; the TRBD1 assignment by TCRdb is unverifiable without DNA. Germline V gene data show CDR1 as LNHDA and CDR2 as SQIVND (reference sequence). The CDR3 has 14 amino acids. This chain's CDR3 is CASEYNPVAGELFF.

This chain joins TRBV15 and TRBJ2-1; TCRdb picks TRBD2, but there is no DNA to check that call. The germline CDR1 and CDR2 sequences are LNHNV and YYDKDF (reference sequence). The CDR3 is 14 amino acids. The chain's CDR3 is CATSSLAVYNEQFF.

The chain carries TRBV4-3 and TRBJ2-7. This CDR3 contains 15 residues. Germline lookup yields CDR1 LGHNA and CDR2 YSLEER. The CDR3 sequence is CASSQDGLGSYEQYF.